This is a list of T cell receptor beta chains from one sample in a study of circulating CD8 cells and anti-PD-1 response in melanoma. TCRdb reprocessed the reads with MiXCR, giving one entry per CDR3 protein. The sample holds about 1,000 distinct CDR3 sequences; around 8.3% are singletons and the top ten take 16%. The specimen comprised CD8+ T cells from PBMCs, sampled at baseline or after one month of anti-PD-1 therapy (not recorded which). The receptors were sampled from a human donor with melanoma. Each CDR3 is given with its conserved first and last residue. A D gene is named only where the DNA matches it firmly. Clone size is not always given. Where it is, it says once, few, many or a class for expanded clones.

CASSRPDQPQHF TGTGCCAGCAGTCGTCCGGATCAGCCCCAGCATTTT TRBV27 . 12 TRBJ1-5 medium-sized
CASSETRDRHYNEQFF TGTGCCAGCAGTGAAACGCGGGACAGGCACTACAATGAGCAGTTCTTC TRBV2 TRBD1 16 TRBJ2-1 large
CASSIIGGRYEQYF TGTGCCAGTAGTATAATTGGAGGGCGGTACGAGCAGTACTTC TRBV19 . 14 TRBJ2-7 .
CASSPSQWFSYEQNF TGTGCCAGCAGCCCAAGCCAGTGGTTCTCCTACGAGCAGAACTTC TRBV7-2 . 15 TRBJ2-7 few
CASRPTATYEQYF TGTGCCAGTCGACCAACAGCGACCTACGAGCAGTACTTC TRBV5-5 . 13 TRBJ2-7 medium-sized
CATSPGLGTEAFF TGTGCCACCAGCCCTGGATTAGGGACTGAAGCTTTCTTT TRBV19 . 13 TRBJ1-1 large
CATGPSGGEETQYF TGTGCCACCGGGCCTAGCGGGGGAGAAGAGACCCAGTACTTC TRBV24-1 TRBD2 14 TRBJ2-5 large
CATSDGTVQGYEQYF TGTGCCACCAGTGATGGGACAGTACAGGGGTACGAGCAGTACTTC TRBV24-1 TRBD1 15 TRBJ2-7 large
CASIMDRGNSPLHF TGTGCCAGCATTATGGACAGGGGAAATTCACCCCTCCACTTT TRBV28 TRBD1 14 TRBJ1-6 .
CASSPQGPNTEAFF TGTGCCAGCAGCCCACAGGGTCCGAACACTGAAGCTTTCTTT TRBV7-2 . 14 TRBJ1-1 medium-sized
CSARRTSDQETQYF TGCAGTGCTAGGAGGACTAGCGATCAAGAGACCCAGTACTTC TRBV20-1 TRBD2 14 TRBJ2-5 medium-sized
CASSRVGGNTYNEQFF TGTGCCAGCAGTCGTGTTGGGGGAAATACCTACAATGAGCAGTTCTTC TRBV5-5 . 16 TRBJ2-1 medium-sized
CASSQELGSGANVLTF TGCGCCAGCAGCCAAGAACTAGGTTCTGGGGCCAACGTCCTGACTTTC TRBV4-3 . 16 TRBJ2-6 large
CASILTGTGQGEQYF TGTGCCAGCATCCTGACCGGGACAGGACAAGGCGAGCAGTACTTC TRBV2 TRBD1 15 TRBJ2-7 medium-sized
CSVAGTGGAPGAGGYNEQFF TGCAGCGTCGCCGGGACAGGGGGCGCCCCGGGAGCGGGAGGGTACAATGAGCAGTTCTTC TRBV29-1 TRBD1 20 TRBJ2-1 medium-sized
CSVPTGSAFNYGYTF TGCAGCGTCCCGACAGGGTCAGCCTTTAACTATGGCTACACCTTC TRBV29-1 TRBD1 15 TRBJ1-2 large
CASSMAGIGEQYF TGTGCCAGTAGTATGGCAGGGATAGGCGAGCAGTACTTC TRBV19 . 13 TRBJ2-7 .
CASTLGSIGLAGVETQYF TGTGCCAGCACCTTGGGATCCATAGGGCTAGCGGGGGTCGAGACCCAGTACTTC TRBV28 TRBD2 18 TRBJ2-5 medium-sized
CASSLGETQYF TGTGCCAGCAGCCTCGGGGAGACCCAGTACTTC TRBV6-6 . 11 TRBJ2-5 large
CASSQLRRELFF TGTGCCAGCAGCCAATTGAGGAGGGAGCTGTTTTTT TRBV16 . 12 TRBJ2-2 large
CASSLDTGLVPYNEQFF TGTGCCAGCAGTTTGGACACCGGACTAGTCCCCTACAATGAGCAGTTCTTC TRBV28 TRBD2 17 TRBJ2-1 medium-sized
CASSPRGGVYGYTF TGTGCCAGCAGCCCCCGCGGAGGAGTCTATGGCTACACCTTC TRBV9 . 14 TRBJ1-2 medium-sized
CASNRGVPGDEQYF TGTGCCAGTAACCGAGGGGTCCCCGGGGACGAGCAGTACTTC TRBV19 . 14 TRBJ2-7 large
CASSLSEGGGTDTQYF TGTGCCAGCAGTTTATCGGAGGGGGGGGGCACAGATACGCAGTATTTT TRBV27 . 16 TRBJ2-3 medium-sized
CASSARGYEQYF TGTGCCAGCAGCGCGAGGGGTTACGAGCAGTACTTC TRBV9 . 12 TRBJ2-7 large
CASSSRTGTSYEQYF TGTGCCAGCAGCTCCCGGACTGGGACAAGCTACGAGCAGTACTTC TRBV5-5 . 15 TRBJ2-7 medium-sized
CASSLGQLSGTEAFF TGTGCCAGCAGTTTAGGTCAACTTTCTGGCACTGAAGCTTTCTTT TRBV28 . 15 TRBJ1-1 few
CASSLLAGAYEQYF TGTGCCAGCAGTTTACTAGCGGGAGCCTACGAGCAGTACTTC TRBV28 TRBD2 14 TRBJ2-7 few
CAIRPEEAIYEQYF TGTGCCATCAGACCAGAGGAGGCCATCTACGAGCAGTACTTC TRBV10-3 . 14 TRBJ2-7 medium-sized
CSAILAGGDEQYF TGCAGCGCCATACTAGCGGGAGGGGACGAGCAGTACTTC TRBV29-1 TRBD2 13 TRBJ2-7 large
CASSFGGQYEQYF TGTGCCAGCAGTTTTGGGGGGCAATACGAGCAGTACTTC TRBV28 . 13 TRBJ2-7 .
CASSARYEQYF TGTGCCAGCAGTGCCCGCTACGAGCAGTACTTC TRBV2 . 11 TRBJ2-7 medium-sized
CASSLSSGRNQPQHF TGTGCCAGCAGTTTATCTTCGGGGCGTAATCAGCCCCAGCATTTT TRBV28 . 15 TRBJ1-5 large
CASSVSGSSTDTQYF TGTGCCAGCAGCGTAAGCGGGAGCTCAACAGATACGCAGTATTTT TRBV9 TRBD2 15 TRBJ2-3 large
CASGLVAGELFF TGTGCCAGCGGACTAGTTGCCGGGGAGCTGTTTTTT TRBV27 TRBD2 12 TRBJ2-2 large
CSATRMSSGNTIYF TGCAGTGCCACGAGGATGAGTTCTGGAAACACCATATATTTT TRBV20-1 . 14 TRBJ1-3 medium-sized
CASSLEGTRNTEAFF TGCGCCAGCAGCTTGGAAGGGACAAGGAATACTGAAGCTTTCTTT TRBV5-1 . 15 TRBJ1-1 few
CASSWDWTVQTLHF TGTGCCAGCAGTTGGGATTGGACAGTTCAGACCCTCCACTTT TRBV6-6 . 14 TRBJ1-6 medium-sized
CASSEGYPATQYF TGTGCCAGCAGTGAGGGATACCCCGCGACCCAGTACTTC TRBV2 . 13 TRBJ2-5 large
CATGTSETYEQYF TGTGCCACGGGGACTAGCGAAACCTACGAGCAGTACTTC TRBV24-1 TRBD2 13 TRBJ2-7 medium-sized
CSVEGRGQGADEQFF TGCAGCGTTGAAGGGAGGGGACAGGGGGCCGATGAGCAGTTCTTC TRBV29-1 TRBD1 15 TRBJ2-1 large
CASSFGRTQHF TGTGCCAGCAGTTTCGGACGGACCCAGCATTTT TRBV28 . 11 TRBJ1-5 few
CASSLAASGRARVSYNEQFF TGCGCCAGCAGCTTGGCCGCTAGCGGGAGGGCCCGCGTCTCCTACAATGAGCAGTTCTTC TRBV5-1 TRBD2 20 TRBJ2-1 .
CASARGSGAVDTQYF TGTGCCAGCGCCAGGGGTAGCGGGGCCGTAGATACGCAGTATTTT TRBV6-6 TRBD2 15 TRBJ2-3 medium-sized
CASSMTRLAKNIQYF TGTGCCAGCAGTATGACTCGGCTAGCCAAAAACATTCAGTACTTC TRBV6-6 . 15 TRBJ2-4 medium-sized
CSARGVQETQYF TGCAGCGCGAGGGGGGTACAGGAGACCCAGTACTTC TRBV29-1 . 12 TRBJ2-5 medium-sized
CASTTPEGGSNTYEQYF TGTGCTAGCACCACTCCAGAAGGCGGGAGTAACACCTACGAGCAGTACTTC TRBV28 TRBD2 17 TRBJ2-7 .
CATGTGANTEAFF TGTGCCACTGGGACAGGGGCAAACACTGAAGCTTTCTTT TRBV28 TRBD1 13 TRBJ1-1 few
CASGMLETQYF TGTGCCAGCGGCATGTTGGAGACCCAGTACTTC TRBV25-1 . 11 TRBJ2-5 large
CATSETPTTGEQFF TGTGCCACCAGTGAAACCCCGACTACGGGGGAGCAGTTCTTC TRBV24-1 . 14 TRBJ2-1 large
CASSASRWEQFF TGTGCCAGCAGCGCCTCTAGGTGGGAGCAGTTCTTC TRBV2 . 12 TRBJ2-1 large
CASSPSAYEQYF TGTGCCAGCAGTCCCTCGGCTTACGAGCAGTACTTC TRBV27 . 12 TRBJ2-7 large
CASSPAQGATDTQYF TGTGCCAGCAGCCCGGCACAGGGGGCCACAGATACGCAGTATTTT TRBV11-2 TRBD1 15 TRBJ2-3 few